These 19 T cell receptor beta chains came from one sample sequenced in a study of blood T cell repertoires in COVID-19. The table came from immunoSEQ multiplex PCR; TCRdb's copy has only in-frame clones and leaves some out. The repertoire holds roughly 41,000 clones, 75% to 90% seen once, with 15% to 18% in the top ten. The source material was peripheral blood. These receptors were obtained from a human donor in a cohort sampled during active COVID-19. The donor label of this sample is uncertain.

The rearrangement links TRBV5-1 to TRBJ1-4, with D unclear. CDR1 SGHRS and CDR2 YFSETQ come from the germline V gene. V lost 0 bases, J lost 4 bases, and 10 bases lay in between. The CDR3 runs to 15 residues. The CDR3 DNA is TGCGCCAGCAGCTTGGAGGGAGGAGGTAATGAAAAACTGTTTTTT. It codes for CASSLEGGGNEKLFF. The entire variable domain, with the rest obtained from reference TRBV5-1 and TRBJ1-4, is as follows: KAGVTQTPRYLIKTRGQQVTLSCSPISGHRSVSWYQQTPGQGLQFLFEYFSETQRNKGNFPGRFSGRQFSNSRSEMNVSTLELGDSALYLCASSLEGGGNEKLFFGSGTQLSVL.

V gene TRBV19 combines with J gene TRBJ2-2; perhaps TRBD2 as D (5 bases). Germline V gene sequence: CDR1 LNHDA, CDR2 SQIVND (reference sequence). The CDR3 is 15 residues long. V lost 4 bases, J lost 4 bases, and 13 bases lay in between. The CDR3 nucleotides read TGTGCCAGTAGTACCAACCGGGATGGCACCGGGGAGCTGTTTTTT. Residues: CASSTNRDGTGELFF.

The chain combines TRBV5-4 with TRBJ1-6, with unresolved D. The CDR3 has 14 amino acids. Trimming stripped 1 base from V and 4 bases from J, with 6 bases between. In germline, CDR1 is SGHNT, CDR2 YYREEE (reference sequence). The CDR3 DNA sequence: TGTGCCAGCAGCTTGCGGGGTTATAATTCACCCCTCCACTTT. It is translated as CASSLRGYNSPLHF.

The chain links TRBV7-2 to TRBJ2-1; D is possibly TRBD1 (7 bases). Looked up from germline, CDR1 is SGHTA and CDR2 is FQGNSA. The V and J ends lost 1 base and 0 bases respectively, with 16 bases between them. This CDR3 is built from 18 residues. The DNA of the CDR3 is TGTGCCAGCAGCTTAGTCGCCGCGGGGACAGCCTCCTACAATGAGCAGTTCTTC. It translates to CASSLVAAGTASYNEQFF.

The chain links TRBV7-9 to TRBJ2-1, with 11 positions matching TRBD2. This CDR3 is 17 amino acids long. V was clipped by 3 bases and J by 2 bases; unmatched bases: 6. Germline V gene sequence: CDR1 SEHNR, CDR2 FQNEAQ (reference sequence). DNA for the CDR3: TGTGCCAGCAGCTTTGTTAGCGGGGGGGCCACCTACAATGAGCAGTTCTTC. The encoded protein is CASSFVSGGATYNEQFF.

The chain recombines TRBV19 with TRBJ1-4; D perhaps matches TRBD1 (5 bases). V shed 3 bases and J shed 8 bases, with 16 bases lying between them. This CDR3 is 15 amino acids long. In germline, CDR1 is LNHDA, CDR2 SQIVND (reference sequence). This CDR3 reads CASSIPGNGGEKLFF. CDR3 sequence (DNA): TGTGCCAGTAGTATTCCAGGGAACGGTGGAGAAAAACTGTTTTTT.

V usage is TRBV3-1 (or the pseudogene TRBV3-2) and J usage is TRBJ1-3; D call uncertain. The CDR3 is made up of 15 amino acids. Germline CDR1 is LGHDT and CDR2 is YNNKEL (reference sequence). Trimming shortened V by 0 bases and J by 2 bases, and 8 bases separated the two germline ends. The CDR3 nucleotides read TGTGCCAGCAGCCAAGATAATGGGCCTGGAAACACCATATATTTT. Its translation is CASSQDNGPGNTIYF.

The V gene is TRBV7-2, the J gene TRBJ2-7; TRBD2 matches at 8 bases. CDR1 and CDR2 from the germline V gene are SGHTA and FQGNSA. The trim removed 5 bases at V and 3 bases at J, leaving 9 bases unmatched. The CDR3 runs 15 residues. The CDR3 DNA reads as TGTGCCAGCAGCGAACCCAGCGGGGGTTACTACGAGCAGTACTTC. Amino acid sequence: CASSEPSGGYYEQYF.

The chain joins TRBV27 to TRBJ2-3; D not certain. The CDR3 loop spans 14 amino acids. The germline gives CDR1 MNHEY, CDR2 SMNVEV (reference sequence). The V gene lost 5 bases and the J gene lost 6 bases, with 15 bases spanning the gap. Written as DNA, the CDR3 is TGTGCCAGCAGTCAGTTTACGGGTGCCGATACGCAGTATTTT. Amino acid sequence: CASSQFTGADTQYF.

This chain's CDR3 is CATSGTSYNEQFF. The CDR3 DNA follows: TGTGCCACTTCCGGGACTAGTTACAATGAGCAGTTCTTC. The chain has TRBV2 and TRBJ2-1; 8 bases are a match to TRBD2. The ends lost 10 bases at V and 4 bases at J; junction bases unmatched: 6. CDR1 SNHLY and CDR2 FYNNEI come from the germline V gene. The CDR3 is 13 residues long.

The V gene is TRBV7-3, the J gene TRBJ2-5; perhaps TRBD2 as D (6 bases). Germline loops: CDR1 SGHTA, CDR2 FQGTGA. This CDR3 contains 14 residues. V lost 5 bases and J lost 6, with 16 bases in between. CDR3 in amino acids: CASSPSGPAKTQYF. CDR3 coding DNA: TGTGCCAGCAGCCCAAGCGGGCCGGCGAAGACCCAGTACTTC. Filled out from reference TRBV7-3 and TRBJ2-5, the complete variable domain reads GAGVSQTPSNKVTEKGKYVELRCDPISGHTALYWYRQSLGQGPEFLIYFQGTGAADDSGLPNDRFFAVRPEGSVSTLKIQRTERGDSAVYLCASSPSGPAKTQYFGPGTRLLVL.

The chain's CDR3 is CASSLSKGGEQYF. CDR3 DNA: TGTGCCAGCAGTTTATCCAAGGGGGGGGAGCAGTACTTC. V and J are TRBV27 and TRBJ2-7; weak D call: TRBD2 (7 bases). Trimming shortened V by 0 bases and J by 7 bases, and 10 bases separated the two germline ends. The CDR3 totals 13 residues. Per the germline V gene, CDR1 is MNHEY and CDR2 is SMNVEV (reference sequence).

The chain has TRBV5-1 and TRBJ2-3; 15 bases agree with TRBD2. Germline V gene lookup returns CDR1 SGHRS and CDR2 YFSETQ. Trimming at V came to 4 bases and at J to 0 bases, leaving 6 bases not matched to a gene. The length of the CDR3 is 18 residues. CDR3 sequence: CASSPGLAGGTSTDTQYF. CDR3 DNA sequence: TGCGCCAGCAGCCCGGGACTAGCGGGGGGCACTAGCACAGATACGCAGTATTTT.

The chain uses TRBV28 and TRBJ2-5; the match to TRBD1 covers 7 bases. V trimming: 5 bases; J trimming: 2 bases; junction bases outside the gene matches: 5. The CDR3 is 14 amino acids. Germline V gene data show CDR1 as MDHEN and CDR2 as SYDVKM. The CDR3 loop reads CASSRDRQQETQYF. The CDR3 DNA reads as TGTGCCAGCAGTCGGGACAGACAGCAAGAGACCCAGTACTTC. Complete variable domain (other parts from reference TRBV28 and TRBJ2-5): DVKVTQSSRYLVKRTGEKVFLECVQDMDHENMFWYRQDPGLGLRLIYFSYDVKMKEKGDIPEGYSVSREKKERFSLILESASTNQTSMYLCASSRDRQQETQYFGPGTRLLVL.

V and J are TRBV6-6 and TRBJ1-2, with D perhaps matching TRBD1 (6 bases). Germline assignment: CDR1 MNHNY and CDR2 SVGAGI (reference sequence). V was cut by 6 bases and J by 2 bases, with 13 bases left in between. The CDR3 runs to 14 residues. CDR3 in DNA: TGTGCCAGCAGCAGCCGGACAGACAACTATGGCTACACCTTC. Translated: CASSSRTDNYGYTF.

The genes are TRBV5-4 and TRBJ2-7, with 10 bases fitting TRBD2. V was pared by 0 bases and J by 2 bases, with 5 bases of the junction left unmatched. The CDR3 contains 16 residues. Germline loops: CDR1 SGHNT, CDR2 YYREEE (reference sequence). The DNA for the CDR3 is TGTGCCAGCAGCTTGGCTAGCGGGGGTTCCGCCTACGAGCAGTACTTC. It specifies CASSLASGGSAYEQYF.

V usage is TRBV11-2 and J usage is TRBJ2-2; 7 bases fit TRBD1. Germline CDR1 SGHAT, CDR2 FQNNGV. V shed 4 bases and J 6 bases; nucleotides not matched to a gene: 11. This CDR3 contains 16 residues. CDR3 in DNA: TGTGCCAGCAGCTCGTTAACAGGGGTCGCACCCGGGGAGCTGTTTTTT. Its translation is CASSSLTGVAPGELFF.

The chain couples TRBV7-2 to TRBJ1-3; D not resolved. Germline assignment: CDR1 SGHTA and CDR2 FQGNSA. This CDR3 is built from 13 residues. V was cut by 6 bases and J by 4 bases, with 10 bases left in between. CDR3 protein: CASSPGGGNTIYF. In DNA, the CDR3 is TGTGCCAGCAGTCCCGGCGGAGGAAACACCATATATTTT.

The chain uses TRBV7-2 and TRBJ2-5, with a tentative D call TRBD1 (6 bases). CDR1 is SGHTA, CDR2 FQGNSA, per germline. The V end was cut by 5 bases, the J end by 5 bases, with 18 bases between. The CDR3 loop spans 15 amino acids. CDR3 sequence reads: CASSPPRTVSETQYF. CDR3 sequence (DNA): TGTGCCAGCAGCCCCCCCCGGACAGTCTCTGAGACCCAGTACTTC.